Below are 22 T cell receptor beta chains sequenced from a single sample in a study of cytomegalovirus exposure and HLA in healthy donors. The primer mix had 60 Vbeta and 13 Jbeta primers. Assay used: immunoSEQ multiplex PCR; TCRdb lists only in-frame clones, some missing. The sample lists more than 150,000 clones, 60% to 85% occurring once. The sequenced material came from PBMCs. The receptors originated from a woman in her forties in good health and CMV-seropositive.

This chain uses TRBV28 with TRBJ1-2; no reliable D call. With 3 bases removed from V and 9 bases from J, the gap between germline ends came to 14 bases. CDR3 length equals 13 residues. From germline, CDR1 is MDHEN and CDR2 SYDVKM. CDR3 amino acids: CASSFVGFYRYTF. CDR3 nucleotides: TGTGCCAGCAGTTTTGTTGGCTTTTATCGCTACACCTTC.

The chain carries TRBV7-2 and TRBJ2-3, with D possibly being TRBD1 (5 bases). Trimming left V 2 bases short and J 6 bases short, with 9 bases between. The CDR3 extends over 13 amino acids. In germline, CDR1 is SGHTA, CDR2 FQGNSA. In nucleotides, the CDR3 is TGTGCCAGCAGCTTACAGGGTCTGGATACGCAGTATTTT. This encodes CASSLQGLDTQYF.

This chain links TRBV19 with TRBJ1-5; D possibly corresponds to TRBD1 (5 bases). V was clipped by 3 bases and J by 4 bases, with 19 bases between them. The germline gives CDR1 LNHDA, CDR2 SQIVND (reference sequence). This CDR3 region has 17 residues. The CDR3 coding sequence is TGTGCCAGTAGTATCACATTGGGGGGGGTTGGGAATCAGCCCCAGCATTTT. Residues: CASSITLGGVGNQPQHF.

The chain recombines TRBV7-3 with TRBJ2-6; D unclear. V dropped 0 bases and J dropped 4 bases, with 10 bases sitting between them. Germline V CDR1 and CDR2: SGHTA, FQGTGA. CDR3 length: 16 residues. The DNA for the CDR3 is TGTGCCAGCAGCTTAACGGCAACGTCCGGGGCCAACGTCCTGACTTTC. Translating it yields CASSLTATSGANVLTF.

This chain links TRBV5-8 with TRBJ2-3; 8 bases are a match to TRBD2. The germline V gene encodes CDR1 SGHTS and CDR2 YDEGEE. There are 16 residues in the CDR3. Trimming removed 3 bases from V and 8 bases from J; junction bases left unmatched: 14. CDR3 amino acids: CASSSGLAGFPGTQYF. The CDR3 coding sequence is TGTGCCAGCAGCTCCGGACTAGCAGGTTTTCCGGGTACGCAGTATTTT.

The rearrangement joins TRBV10-3 to TRBJ2-6; D is unclear. Trimming pared 6 bases from V and 8 bases from J, leaving 11 bases between. Germline loops: CDR1 ENHRY, CDR2 SYGVKD. The CDR3 covers 13 residues. CDR3 nucleotide sequence: TGTGCCATCAGGGGCCCGACCTCCAACGTCCTGACTTTC. It specifies CAIRGPTSNVLTF.

This clone showed up just a few times. The gene calls are TRBV12-5 and TRBJ2-3; 15 positions match TRBD2. Germline trimming cut 2 bases from V and 8 bases from J; bases unmatched to any gene: 5. Germline-derived CDR1 and CDR2 are LGHNT and FRNRAP. CDR3 size: 16 residues. CDR3 nucleotides: TGTGCTAGTGGTTTGAGGACTAGCGGGGGGGTAGGTACGCAGTATTTT. Protein sequence: CASGLRTSGGVGTQYF.

The chain carries TRBV30 and TRBJ1-2, with D perhaps TRBD1 (6 bases). This CDR3 comprises 13 residues. Germline V gives CDR1 GTSNPN, CDR2 SVGIG (reference sequence). Trimming removed 4 bases from V and 5 bases from J, with 14 bases in between. DNA for the CDR3: TGTGCCTGGAACAGGGATCAGCTTTATGGCTACACCTTC. Residues: CAWNRDQLYGYTF.

The rearrangement links TRBV30 to TRBJ1-6; D perhaps matches TRBD1 (6 bases). Germline V lookup: CDR1 GTSNPN, CDR2 SVGIG (reference sequence). This CDR3 has 15 residues. V dropped 2 bases and J dropped 6 bases, with 14 bases sitting between them. CDR3 region: CAWSSPGGPNSPLHF. The CDR3 region has the DNA TGTGCCTGGAGTTCGCCGGGGGGCCCTAATTCACCCCTCCACTTT. Full variable domain (outside the CDR3, taken from reference TRBV30 and TRBJ1-6): SQTIHQWPATLVQPVGSPLSLECTVEGTSNPNLYWYRQAAGRGLQLLFYSVGIGQISSEVPQNLSASRPQDRQFILSSKKLLLSDSGFYLCAWSSPGGPNSPLHFGNGTRLTVT.

This chain connects TRBV4-3 to TRBJ2-3, with D possibly matching TRBD1 (6 bases). The germline CDR1 and CDR2 sequences are LGHNA and YSLEER. The CDR3 is 16 amino acids. The ends were cut back, 0 bases at V and 2 bases at J, with 12 bases in the middle. The DNA of the CDR3 is TGCGCCAGCAGCCAAGATCCGACAGGATTCACAGATACGCAGTATTTT. The encoded protein is CASSQDPTGFTDTQYF.

The chain has TRBV30 and TRBJ1-1; D gene ambiguous. Trimming removed 4 bases from V and 1 base from J, with 13 bases in between. The CDR3 has 14 residues. Per the germline V gene, CDR1 is GTSNPN and CDR2 is SVGIG (reference sequence). The CDR3 DNA follows: TGTGCCTGGACCTCCTCTGGAGCGAACACTGAAGCTTTCTTT. Protein product: CAWTSSGANTEAFF. Drawing the rest from reference TRBV30 and TRBJ1-1, the complete variable domain is SQTIHQWPATLVQPVGSPLSLECTVEGTSNPNLYWYRQAAGRGLQLLFYSVGIGQISSEVPQNLSASRPQDRQFILSSKKLLLSDSGFYLCAWTSSGANTEAFFGQGTRLTVV.

The chain links TRBV5-1 to TRBJ1-2; 8 nucleotides match TRBD1. V lost 3 bases, J lost 5 bases, and 3 bases stayed unmatched. Germline CDR1 SGHRS, CDR2 YFSETQ. The CDR3 covers 13 residues. CDR3 residues: CASSSGQGYGYTF. As DNA, the CDR3 is TGCGCCAGCAGCTCAGGACAGGGATATGGCTACACCTTC.

The chain carries TRBV9 and TRBJ1-2, with TRBD1 matching over 8 bases. This CDR3 comprises 15 residues. J was trimmed by 8 bases and V by 0 bases; bases with no gene match: 9. Germline V CDR1 and CDR2: SGDLS, YYNGEE. For the CDR3, the DNA is TGTGCCAGCAGCGTAGATCCGGACAGGGCGGCAGGCTACACCTTC. This gives the protein CASSVDPDRAAGYTF.

The chain recombines TRBV30 with TRBJ2-1; 10 bases line up with TRBD2. After removal of 0 bases from V and 8 bases from J, the junction contained 7 bases not matched to a gene. This CDR3 comprises 15 residues. CDR1 and CDR2 (germline): GTSNPN, SVGIG (reference sequence). The CDR3 loop is CAWSVGAGGLDEQFF. The DNA of the CDR3 is TGTGCCTGGAGTGTCGGAGCGGGGGGGCTCGATGAGCAGTTCTTC.

This clone was seen a handful of times. The genes are TRBV2 and TRBJ1-1, with 7 bases aligning to TRBD1. The CDR3 consists of 13 residues. Looked up from germline, CDR1 is SNHLY and CDR2 is FYNNEI. J gave up 10 bases and V 8 bases, and 13 bases lay outside the gene matches. The CDR3 DNA reads TGTGCCAGCGTAGGGGGCAGGGCGGAGGTAGCTTTCTTT. Protein: CASVGGRAEVAFF.

This chain joins TRBV27 and TRBJ2-7, with a weak D call TRBD1 (5 bases). CDR1 is MNHEY, CDR2 SMNVEV, per germline (reference sequence). V was clipped by 8 bases and J by 4 bases, with 15 bases between them. There are 13 residues in the CDR3. The CDR3 sequence is CASRRNPGYEQYF. DNA of the CDR3: TGTGCCAGCCGCCGCAACCCAGGGTACGAGCAGTACTTC.

In its sample, this clone was seen a few times. This chain links TRBV28 with TRBJ2-1; D not certain. V was shortened by 8 bases and J by 0 bases, with 8 bases between the two germline ends. There are 13 residues in the CDR3. Germline-derived CDR1 and CDR2 are MDHEN and SYDVKM. The CDR3 is CASVESSYNEQFF. CDR3 in DNA: TGTGCCAGCGTCGAGTCCTCCTACAATGAGCAGTTCTTC.

DNA for the CDR3: TGTGCCAGCAGTGCCTGGGGCGACTATGGCTACACCTTC. It encodes CASSAWGDYGYTF. The chain employs TRBV6-1 and TRBJ1-2; the D gene is possibly TRBD1 (5 bases). V lost 4 bases and J lost 3, with 9 bases in between. This CDR3 has 13 residues. Germline V lookup: CDR1 MNHNS, CDR2 SASEGT.

V and J are TRBV30 and TRBJ2-1, with D tentatively TRBD2 (6 bases). V lost 2 bases, J lost 9 bases, and 8 bases lay in between. The CDR3 is 11 amino acids. CDR1 is GTSNPN, CDR2 SVGIG, per germline (reference sequence). CDR3 sequence reads: CAWSPGGEQFF. The CDR3 DNA reads TGTGCCTGGAGTCCCGGGGGTGAGCAGTTCTTC.

V and J are TRBV7-9 and TRBJ1-2; 8 nucleotides match TRBD1. CDR3 length: 16 amino acids. V lost 2 bases to trimming and J lost 4 bases; unmatched junction nucleotides: 9. Germline loops: CDR1 SEHNR, CDR2 FQNEAQ (reference sequence). The CDR3 loop is CASSLFVVTGVYGYTF. The CDR3 DNA follows: TGTGCCAGCAGCTTATTTGTGGTGACAGGGGTCTATGGCTACACCTTC.

The J gene is TRBJ2-7, the V gene TRBV6-6; no reliable D call. The CDR3 has 12 residues. V dropped 10 bases and J dropped 1 base, with 11 bases sitting between them. The germline CDR1 and CDR2 sequences are MNHNY and SVGAGI (reference sequence). The CDR3, as DNA: TGTGCCACCGCCCCGGGTTCCTACGAGCAGTACTTC. It encodes CATAPGSYEQYF.

The chain joins TRBV5-6 to TRBJ2-7, with D possibly TRBD1 on 6 matching bases. The germline V gene has CDR1 SGHDT and CDR2 YYEEEE. The CDR3 length is 17 residues. V was pared by 2 bases and J by 0 bases, with 18 bases between. The CDR3 bases are TGTGCCAGCAGCTTCGCCTCCTACGAGGACAGCTCCTACGAGCAGTACTTC. It codes for CASSFASYEDSSYEQYF.